These 27 T cell receptor beta chains share one sample of origin, sequenced in a study of blood T cells in healthy people across ages. A sample-barcoded 5' primer and a J-beta primer mix were used in a second PCR of roughly 6 to 11 cycles. TCRdb analysed the 5' RACE reads with MiXCR anew, one entry per CDR3 protein. The table has 700,000 to 900,000 distinct CDR3 sequences, about a quarter seen once; the top ten hold roughly 3.1%. In addition, the sample was reused for a study of T cells of mothers and their children.

Sequencing was done on a sample of blood. The receptors originated from a boy aged 5 to 17 in good health.

This clonotype was found a few times. The rearrangement links TRBV29-1 to TRBJ2-7; 7 nucleotides agree with TRBD1. This CDR3 has 13 residues. V dropped 7 bases and J dropped 2; count of bases not matched to a gene: 8. Germline V gene sequence: CDR1 SQVTM, CDR2 ANQGSEA. In DNA form, the CDR3 reads TGCAGCGCTAAAGAGGGGGCCACCTACGAGCAGTACTTC. It codes for CSAKEGATYEQYF.

The table lists this clonotype with a few counts. J is TRBJ2-7 and V is TRBV20-1; either TRBD1 or TRBD2 may supply D (6 bases each). V shed 2 bases and J shed 3 bases, with 17 bases lying between them. CDR1 DFQATT and CDR2 SNEGSKA come from the germline V gene (reference sequence). The CDR3 consists of 15 residues. CDR3 in amino acids: CSARRTGSGFYEQYF. The CDR3 nucleotides are TGCAGTGCTAGACGTACAGGGAGCGGGTTCTACGAGCAGTACTTC.

CDR3 bases: TGTGCCAGCAGCCCTCGGGGGGTTGGCGAAAAACTGTTTTTT. It codes for CASSPRGVGEKLFF. The rearrangement joins TRBV3-1 to TRBJ1-4; weak D call: TRBD1 (5 bases). Deletions cut 4 bases from V and 8 bases from J, with 14 bases between. The CDR3 covers 14 residues. CDR1 and CDR2 from the germline V gene are LGHDT and YNNKEL (reference sequence).

The chain has TRBV5-1 and TRBJ2-7, with TRBD1 as a possible D gene (6 bases). Trimming took off 4 bases at V and 4 bases at J, with 12 bases between the two ends. CDR1 SGHRS and CDR2 YFSETQ come from the germline V gene. The CDR3 has 13 amino acids. The CDR3 DNA follows: TGCGCCAGCAGCGGGGGCTCAACTTACGAGCAGTACTTC. Encoded protein: CASSGGSTYEQYF. Variable domain in full (rest from reference TRBV5-1 and TRBJ2-7): KAGVTQTPRYLIKTRGQQVTLSCSPISGHRSVSWYQQTPGQGLQFLFEYFSETQRNKGNFPGRFSGRQFSNSRSEMNVSTLELGDSALYLCASSGGSTYEQYFGPGTRLTVT.

About this clonotype itself: This may arise from a read error, as a much more abundant clone is one base away. The chain uses TRBV12-3 or TRBV12-4 and TRBJ2-5, with D tentatively TRBD1 or TRBD2 (5 bases each). There are 12 residues in the CDR3. The CDR3 nucleotides read TGTGCCATCAGTTTGTCGAGGGGGACCCAGTACTTC. It yields the protein CAISLSRGTQYF.

This clonotype appeared a few times. This sequence joins TRBV9 and TRBJ2-5, with TRBD1 as a possible D gene (6 bases). Looked up from germline, CDR1 is SGDLS and CDR2 is YYNGEE. The CDR3 has 16 residues. Trimming removed 0 bases at V and 3 bases at J, with 15 bases between. In DNA form, the CDR3 reads TGTGCCAGCAGCGTAGCTCAGGGGACCCGAGAAGAGACCCAGTACTTC. This encodes CASSVAQGTREETQYF.

This clonotype was recorded a few times. The chain carries TRBV3-1 and TRBJ2-2, with no clear D. This CDR3 region has 15 residues. The V and J ends lost 1 base and 10 bases respectively, with 16 bases between them. Germline CDR1 and CDR2: LGHDT and YNNKEL (reference sequence). The CDR3 region has the DNA TGTGCCAGCAGCCAAGCCCCGGTTCCTGGGTTGGAGCTGTTTTTT. Protein sequence: CASSQAPVPGLELFF.

As for this clonotype: The junction and the germline gene differ at one end; a read error may be behind it. V usage is TRBV4-2 and J usage is TRBJ2-5, with 8 bases identical to TRBD2. The CDR3 consists of 15 residues. Per germline, CDR1 LGHNA and CDR2 YNFKEQ. DNA of the CDR3: TGTGCCAGCAGCCGGGAGGGACTAGACCAAGAGACCCACTACTTC. Its protein product is CASSREGLDQETHYF.

This chain links TRBV2 with TRBJ2-3, with TRBD1 matching over 7 bases. V shed 3 bases, J shed 6 bases, and the junction held 9 bases outside the gene matches. The V gene's germline CDR1 is SNHLY and CDR2 FYNNEI. The CDR3 covers 15 residues. CDR3 protein: CASSEDRSPVDTQYF. The CDR3 region has the DNA TGTGCCAGCAGTGAGGACAGGTCGCCTGTGGATACGCAGTATTTT.

The chain joins TRBV4-2 to TRBJ1-1; TRBD1 matches 8 bases. There are 16 residues in the CDR3. The germline gives CDR1 LGHNA, CDR2 YNFKEQ. J was trimmed by 4 bases and V by 0 bases; bases with no gene match: 7. The CDR3 sequence: CASSQDRGTGATEAFF. CDR3 in DNA: TGTGCCAGCAGCCAAGATAGGGGGACAGGCGCCACTGAAGCTTTCTTT.

The rearrangement links TRBV7-9 to TRBJ1-1; maybe TRBD1 (6 bases). Germline loops: CDR1 SEHNR, CDR2 FQNEAQ (reference sequence). The V gene lost 2 bases and the J gene lost 8 bases, with 15 bases spanning the gap. The CDR3 extends over 14 amino acids. CDR3 protein: CASSLSPGEFEAFF. CDR3 bases: TGTGCCAGCAGCTTATCTCCAGGGGAATTCGAAGCTTTCTTT.

This chain links TRBV19 with TRBJ2-7; TRBD2 agrees at 12 bases. From germline, CDR1 is LNHDA and CDR2 SQIVND (reference sequence). The junction had 15 bases not matched to a gene; V was cut back by 5 bases and J by 4 bases. The CDR3 is 18 residues long. The CDR3 DNA sequence: TGTGCCAGTAGTGAACGGACCTTTGGACTAGCGGGGACGTACGAGCAGTACTTC. Translation gives CASSERTFGLAGTYEQYF.

The chain carries TRBV10-3 and TRBJ1-6, with 8 bases fitting TRBD1. With 7 bases clipped from V and 5 bases from J, the junction kept 7 bases outside the gene matches. The germline gives CDR1 ENHRY, CDR2 SYGVKD. The CDR3 loop spans 15 amino acids. CDR3 residues: CAITPTTGDNSPLHF. DNA of the CDR3: TGTGCCATCACCCCCACGACAGGGGATAATTCACCCCTCCACTTT.

This chain uses TRBV7-9 with TRBJ2-5; 8 bases match TRBD2. After removal of 0 bases from V and 5 bases from J, the junction contained 5 bases not matched to a gene. In germline, CDR1 is SEHNR, CDR2 FQNEAQ (reference sequence). The CDR3 runs to 15 residues. CDR3 DNA sequence: TGTGCCAGCAGCTTAGCGCTGGGGACTAGGGAGACCCAGTACTTC. Translation gives CASSLALGTRETQYF.

In its sample, this clonotype was seen a few times. CDR3 DNA sequence: TGCAGTGCTAGTAGGTCGACGGGAAGCTTCTCCTACGAGCAGTACTTC. It codes for CSASRSTGSFSYEQYF. V usage is TRBV20-1 and J usage is TRBJ2-5; D is perhaps TRBD2 (5 bases). The J call may be in error: the DNA end matches TRBJ2-7 better. Germline CDR1 is DFQATT and CDR2 is SNEGSKA (reference sequence). The CDR3 runs 16 residues.

The chain carries TRBV5-1 and TRBJ2-5; the D is unclear. V lost 6 bases and J 4 bases, leaving 13 bases between the germline ends. The CDR3 covers 13 residues. Germline-derived CDR1 and CDR2 are SGHRS and YFSETQ. The CDR3 DNA reads as TGCGCCAGCACCCGGGCAGTGGGAGAGACCCAGTACTTC. Translating it yields CASTRAVGETQYF.

This clonotype was seen a few times. This chain uses TRBV3-1 with TRBJ1-1; D is unclear. Germline values: CDR1 LGHDT, CDR2 YNNKEL (reference sequence). V lost 4 bases and J 4 bases, leaving 13 bases between the germline ends. The CDR3 spans 14 residues. The CDR3 loop is CASSLKSVTTEAFF. CDR3 bases: TGTGCCAGCAGCCTAAAGTCCGTTACCACTGAAGCTTTCTTT.

Only a few counts were recorded for this clonotype. Written as DNA, the CDR3 is TGCAGCGTTGGCAGCCGGGGGCTAGTCTATGGCTACACCTTC. It yields the protein CSVGSRGLVYGYTF. The genes are TRBV29-1 and TRBJ1-2; TRBD1 is a possible D gene (6 bases). CDR1 is SQVTM and CDR2 is ANQGSEA in the germline V gene. This CDR3 contains 14 residues. V was pared by 4 bases and J by 4 bases, with 16 bases between.

This clonotype has more than one count but fewer than ten. The chain's CDR3 is CASSYLGQGDQPQHF. The CDR3 nucleotides read TGTGCCAGCAGTTACTTGGGACAGGGCGATCAGCCCCAGCATTTT. The chain joins TRBV6-2 or TRBV6-3 to TRBJ1-5, with 9 bases fitting TRBD1. CDR3 length equals 15 residues. V gave up 1 base and J gave up 5 bases; unmatched junction bases: 3. Germline V gene data show CDR1 as MNHEY and CDR2 as SVGEGT.

The chain has TRBV20-1 and TRBJ2-7; no clear D gene. This CDR3 has 13 amino acids. Trimming left V 0 bases short and J 3 bases short, with 9 bases between. Germline V gene sequence: CDR1 DFQATT, CDR2 SNEGSKA (reference sequence). CDR3 nucleotides: TGCAGTGCTAGAGATAACTCTCTCTACGAGCAGTACTTC. It codes for CSARDNSLYEQYF.

The chain combines TRBV28 with TRBJ1-5; weak D call: TRBD1 (5 bases). The CDR3 is 16 residues long. Trimming pared 3 bases from V and 2 bases from J, leaving 14 bases between. Germline loops: CDR1 MDHEN, CDR2 SYDVKM. The CDR3 reads CASSFNVWGGNQPQHF. The CDR3 DNA sequence: TGTGCCAGCAGTTTCAATGTGTGGGGGGGCAATCAGCCCCAGCATTTT.

Only a few counts were recorded for this clonotype. V usage is TRBV12-5 and J usage is TRBJ2-2; D may be TRBD1 (6 bases). CDR3 length equals 15 residues. Germline V gene lookup returns CDR1 LGHNT and CDR2 FRNRAP. The V end lost 0 bases, the J end lost 7 bases, and 12 bases lay between the germline ends. CDR3: CASGLVLGASGELFF. The CDR3 region has the DNA TGTGCTAGTGGTTTGGTATTGGGGGCTAGCGGGGAGCTGTTTTTT.

This clonotype was observed a handful of times. The chain carries TRBV4-2 and TRBJ2-5; 12 bases fit TRBD2. Germline values: CDR1 LGHNA, CDR2 YNFKEQ. The CDR3 runs 16 residues. V shed 0 bases and J 8 bases; nucleotides not matched to a gene: 7. The CDR3: CASSQEGSSGRETQYF. The CDR3 bases are TGTGCCAGCAGCCAAGAAGGGTCTAGCGGGAGGGAAACCCAGTACTTC.

The sample holds many counts of this clonotype. The chain is built from TRBV7-8 and TRBJ1-2; 10 bases agree with TRBD1. The CDR3 length is 16 residues. After removal of 2 bases from V and 4 bases from J, the junction contained 7 bases not matched to a gene. The germline CDR1 and CDR2 sequences are SGHVS and FQNEAQ. The CDR3 DNA reads as TGTGCCAGCAGCTTATATCGACAGGGGGCCGGCTATGGCTACACCTTC. Its translation: CASSLYRQGAGYGYTF.

A remark on this clonotype: A read error is likely, as this CDR3 ends without the conserved phenylalanine or tryptophan. The chain joins TRBV7-9 to TRBJ2-5, with 8 bases fitting TRBD1. This CDR3 spans 15 amino acids. Germline CDR1 reads SEHNR; CDR2 reads FQNEAQ (reference sequence). V gave up 6 bases and J gave up 4 bases; unmatched junction bases: 10. CDR3 residues: CASRGQVSRRETQYL. In DNA form, the CDR3 reads TGTGCCAGCAGGGGACAGGTCTCAAGGAGAGAGACCCAGTACCTC.

This chain links TRBV5-1 with TRBJ1-5, with TRBD1 matching over 11 bases. The V segment lost 9 bases and the J segment 6 bases; nucleotides outside the gene matches: 11. This CDR3 region has 15 residues. CDR1 and CDR2 (germline): SGHRS, YFSETQ. CDR3 sequence (DNA): TGCGCCAACAGAGCCGGGACAGGGGGGCCTCAGCCCCAGCATTTT. Its protein product is CANRAGTGGPQPQHF.

The rearrangement joins TRBV9 to TRBJ2-4; TRBD1 aligns across 11 bases. Germline V CDR1 and CDR2: SGDLS, YYNGEE. After removal of 4 bases from V and 8 bases from J, the junction contained 2 bases not matched to a gene. CDR3 length: 13 amino acids. The CDR3 DNA is TGTGCCAGCAGCCCGGACAGGGGGCACATTCAGTACTTC. Translating it yields CASSPDRGHIQYF.